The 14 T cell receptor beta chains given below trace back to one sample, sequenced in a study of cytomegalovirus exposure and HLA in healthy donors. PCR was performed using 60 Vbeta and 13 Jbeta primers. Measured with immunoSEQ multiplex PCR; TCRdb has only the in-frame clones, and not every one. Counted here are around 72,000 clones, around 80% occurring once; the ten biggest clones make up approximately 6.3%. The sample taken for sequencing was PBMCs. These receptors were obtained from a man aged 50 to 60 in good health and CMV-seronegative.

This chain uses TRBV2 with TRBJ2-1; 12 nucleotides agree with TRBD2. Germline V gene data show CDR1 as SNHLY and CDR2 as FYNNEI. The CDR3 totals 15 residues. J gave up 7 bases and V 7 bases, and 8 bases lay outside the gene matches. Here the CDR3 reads CASNPGLAGTNEQFF. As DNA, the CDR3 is TGTGCCAGCAACCCAGGACTAGCGGGGACTAATGAGCAGTTCTTC.

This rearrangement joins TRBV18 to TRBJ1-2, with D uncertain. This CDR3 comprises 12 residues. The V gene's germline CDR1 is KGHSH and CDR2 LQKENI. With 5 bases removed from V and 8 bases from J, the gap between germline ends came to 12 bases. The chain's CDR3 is CASSSDGVGYTF. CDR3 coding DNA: TGTGCCAGCTCATCAGACGGGGTGGGCTACACCTTC.

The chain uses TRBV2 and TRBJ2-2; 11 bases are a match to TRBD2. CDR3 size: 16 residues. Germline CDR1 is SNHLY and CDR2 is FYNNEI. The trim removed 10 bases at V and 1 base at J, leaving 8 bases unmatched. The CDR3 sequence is CATTSGSKRNTGELFF. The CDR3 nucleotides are TGTGCCACAACTAGCGGGAGTAAGCGGAACACCGGGGAGCTGTTTTTT.

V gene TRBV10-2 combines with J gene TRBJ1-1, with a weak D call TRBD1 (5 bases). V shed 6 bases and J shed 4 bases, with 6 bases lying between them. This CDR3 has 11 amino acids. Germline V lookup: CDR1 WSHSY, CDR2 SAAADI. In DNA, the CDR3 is TGCGCCAGCAGGGGGGGCACTGAAGCTTTCTTT. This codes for CASRGGTEAFF.

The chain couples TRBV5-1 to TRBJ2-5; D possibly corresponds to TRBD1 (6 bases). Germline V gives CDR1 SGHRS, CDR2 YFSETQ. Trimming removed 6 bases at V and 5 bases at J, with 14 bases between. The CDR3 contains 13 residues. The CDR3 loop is CASKPARGETQYF. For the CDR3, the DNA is TGCGCCAGCAAGCCGGCCAGGGGCGAGACCCAGTACTTC.

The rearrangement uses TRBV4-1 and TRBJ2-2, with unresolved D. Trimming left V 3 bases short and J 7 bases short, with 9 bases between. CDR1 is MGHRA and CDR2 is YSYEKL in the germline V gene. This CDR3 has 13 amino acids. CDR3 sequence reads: CASSHVGIGELFF. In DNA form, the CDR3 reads TGCGCCAGCAGCCATGTGGGCATCGGGGAGCTGTTTTTT.

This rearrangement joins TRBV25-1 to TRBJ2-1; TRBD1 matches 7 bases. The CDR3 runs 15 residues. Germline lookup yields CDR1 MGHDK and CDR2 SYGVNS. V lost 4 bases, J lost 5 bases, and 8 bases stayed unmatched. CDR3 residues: CASSVTSGGHNEQFF. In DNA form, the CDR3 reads TGTGCCAGCAGTGTCACTTCAGGGGGTCACAATGAGCAGTTCTTC.

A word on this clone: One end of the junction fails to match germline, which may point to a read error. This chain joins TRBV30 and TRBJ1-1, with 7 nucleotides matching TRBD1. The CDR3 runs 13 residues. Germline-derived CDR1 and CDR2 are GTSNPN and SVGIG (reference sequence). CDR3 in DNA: TGTGCCTGGAACCCGGGACAGATTTCGGAATTGAACTTT. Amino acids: CAWNPGQISELNF. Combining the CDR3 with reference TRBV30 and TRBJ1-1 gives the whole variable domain SQTIHQWPATLVQPVGSPLSLECTVEGTSNPNLYWYRQAAGRGLQLLFYSVGIGQISSEVPQNLSASRPQDRQFILSSKKLLLSDSGFYLCAWNPGQISELNFGQGTRLTVV.

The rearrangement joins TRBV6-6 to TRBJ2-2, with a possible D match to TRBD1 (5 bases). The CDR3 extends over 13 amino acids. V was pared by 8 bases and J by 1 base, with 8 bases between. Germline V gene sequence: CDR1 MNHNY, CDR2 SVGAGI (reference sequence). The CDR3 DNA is TGTGCCAGCCAGGGATTGAACACCGGGGAGCTGTTTTTT. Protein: CASQGLNTGELFF.

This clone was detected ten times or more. Here the CDR3 DNA reads TGTGCCAGCAGCTTAATCGGGGGGCTAAAAGATACGCAGTATTTT. It specifies CASSLIGGLKDTQYF. J is TRBJ2-3 and V is TRBV7-2, with a tentative D call TRBD2 (7 bases). CDR1 is SGHTA and CDR2 is FQGNSA in the germline V gene. V lost 2 bases and J 5 bases, leaving 14 bases between the germline ends. CDR3 size: 15 residues.

The CDR3 sequence: CASSFWEVHTEAFF. The CDR3 DNA is TGTGCCAGCAGCTTTTGGGAGGTCCACACTGAAGCTTTCTTT. The chain has TRBV5-6 and TRBJ1-1; D gene ambiguous. There are 14 residues in the CDR3. V shed 2 bases and J shed 3 bases, with 11 bases lying between them. Germline CDR1 and CDR2: SGHDT and YYEEEE.

CDR3 coding DNA: TGTGCCAGCAGCCAAGCTCTAGCGGGAGGGAGCAATGAGCAGTTCTTC. Protein: CASSQALAGGSNEQFF. The rearrangement uses TRBV14 and TRBJ2-1, with 12 bases matching TRBD2. This CDR3 comprises 16 residues. CDR1 is SGHDN, CDR2 FVKESK, per germline. V shed 1 base and J 6 bases; nucleotides not matched to a gene: 4.

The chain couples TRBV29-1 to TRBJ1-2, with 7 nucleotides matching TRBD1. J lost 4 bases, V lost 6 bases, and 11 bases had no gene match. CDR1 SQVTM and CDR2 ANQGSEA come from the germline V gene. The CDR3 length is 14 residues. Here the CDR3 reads CSVQGQLDTYGYTF. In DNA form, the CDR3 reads TGCAGCGTGCAGGGACAGTTGGATACCTATGGCTACACCTTC.

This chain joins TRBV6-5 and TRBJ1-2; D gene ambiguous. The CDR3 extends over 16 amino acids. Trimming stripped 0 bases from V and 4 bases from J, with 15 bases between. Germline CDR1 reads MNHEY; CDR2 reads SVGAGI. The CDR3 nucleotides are TGTGCCAGCAGTTACTCGAAGAATCGGGAGGGCTATGGCTACACCTTC. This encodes CASSYSKNREGYGYTF.